This T cell receptor beta chain comes out of a study of cytomegalovirus exposure and HLA in healthy donors. Regarding the study as a whole: Overall, roughly 150 TCR beta chains were annotated as cytomegalovirus-associated. As was reported, the HLA-A and HLA-B alleles of most subjects were accurately predicted from TCR beta sequences.

For this clone: As yet, its antigen is unknown.

Germline values: CDR1 SGHTS, CDR2 YDEGEE. Germline trimming cut 0 bases from V and 5 bases from J; bases unmatched to any gene: 10. The CDR3 has 16 amino acids. The PCR had 60 Vbeta and 13 Jbeta primers. Authors' analysis steps: An analysis that came later counted 80 million or so unique TCR beta chains, around 12 million shared. Sequencing was performed with immunoSEQ multiplex PCR; in TCRdb, only in-frame clones are kept and a portion is missing. From that table come the V and J calls and clone size; the DNA was used to work out D and trimming. The table has approximately 80,000 clones, 70% to 85% seen once.

This chain joins TRBV5-8 and TRBJ1-1; 7 nucleotides align to TRBD1. The source is a man between 25 and 39 years old in good health and CMV-seropositive. The sequencing input was PBMCs. The DNA for the CDR3 is TGTGCCAGCAGCTTGGGTTTAGTATCCAGGGGGACTGAAGCTTTCTTT. Translation: CASSLGLVSRGTEAFF.